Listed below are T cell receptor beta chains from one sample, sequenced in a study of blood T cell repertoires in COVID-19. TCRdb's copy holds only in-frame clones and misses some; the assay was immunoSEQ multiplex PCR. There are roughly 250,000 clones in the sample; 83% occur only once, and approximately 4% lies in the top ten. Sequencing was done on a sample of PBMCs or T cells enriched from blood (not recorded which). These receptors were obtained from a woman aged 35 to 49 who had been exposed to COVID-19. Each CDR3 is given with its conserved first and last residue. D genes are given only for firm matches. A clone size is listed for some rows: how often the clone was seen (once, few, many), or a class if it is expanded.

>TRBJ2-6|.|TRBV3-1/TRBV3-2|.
CASSPGAGANVLTF
TGTGCCAGCAGCCCAGGGGCTGGGGCCAACGTCCTGACTTTC
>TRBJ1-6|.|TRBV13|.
CASTWWGEGNSPLHF
TGTGCCAGCACCTGGTGGGGGGAAGGGAATTCACCCCTCCACTTT
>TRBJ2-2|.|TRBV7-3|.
CASSLGGPGLNTGELFF
TGTGCCAGCAGCTTAGGGGGCCCCGGGCTGAACACCGGGGAGCTGTTTTTT
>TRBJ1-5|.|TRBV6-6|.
CASSYLIGRANQPQHF
TGTGCCAGCAGTTACTTAATAGGGCGGGCCAATCAGCCCCAGCATTTT
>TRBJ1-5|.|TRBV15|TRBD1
CATSRGGQGPNQPQHF
TGTGCCACCAGCAGAGGTGGACAGGGACCGAATCAGCCCCAGCATTTT
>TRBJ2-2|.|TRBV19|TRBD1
CASRPGQANTGELFF
TGTGCCAGTAGGCCGGGACAGGCGAACACCGGGGAGCTGTTTTTT
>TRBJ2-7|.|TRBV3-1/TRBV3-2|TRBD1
CASSLRQGGTYEQYF
TGTGCCAGCAGCCTACGACAGGGGGGAACCTACGAGCAGTACTTC
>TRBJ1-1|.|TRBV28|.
CASSQMTAKGDTEAFF
TGTGCCAGCAGCCAGATGACAGCTAAGGGGGACACTGAAGCTTTCTTT
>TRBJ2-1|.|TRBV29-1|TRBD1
CSAEALGQFSYNEQFF
TGCAGCGCCGAGGCCCTGGGACAGTTCTCCTACAATGAGCAGTTCTTC
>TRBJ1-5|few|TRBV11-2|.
CASTPGAGGNQPQHF
TGTGCCAGCACCCCCGGTGCGGGAGGCAATCAGCCCCAGCATTTT
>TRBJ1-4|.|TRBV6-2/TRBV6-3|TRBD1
CASSYLGTGSEKLFF
TGTGCCAGCAGTTACCTTGGGACAGGCAGTGAAAAACTGTTTTTT
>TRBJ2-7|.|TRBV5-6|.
CASSLFLGTRSYEQYF
TGTGCCAGCAGCTTGTTCTTGGGTACTAGGTCCTACGAGCAGTACTTC
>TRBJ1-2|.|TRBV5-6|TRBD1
CASSLQGTASYGYTF
TGTGCCAGCAGCTTACAGGGGACCGCTTCCTATGGCTACACCTTC
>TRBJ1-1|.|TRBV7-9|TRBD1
CASSPGTENTEAFF
TGTGCCAGCAGCCCCGGGACAGAAAACACTGAAGCTTTCTTT
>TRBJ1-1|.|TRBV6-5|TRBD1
CASTLTGTNTEAFF
TGTGCCAGCACCCTGACAGGGACGAACACTGAAGCTTTCTTT
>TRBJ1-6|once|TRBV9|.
CASSVVGGLGSPLHF
TGTGCCAGCAGCGTAGTTGGGGGGTTGGGTTCACCCCTCCACTTT
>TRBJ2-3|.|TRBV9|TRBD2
CASSVESGGVYSTDTQYF
TGTGCCAGCAGCGTAGAGAGCGGGGGGGTTTACAGCACAGATACGCAGTATTTT
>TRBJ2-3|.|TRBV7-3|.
CASSLARGADTQYF
TGTGCCAGCAGCTTAGCGCGGGGAGCAGATACGCAGTATTTT
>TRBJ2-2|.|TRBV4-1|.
CASNDLYSNTGELFF
TGCGCCAGCAACGACCTGTACAGCAACACCGGGGAGCTGTTTTTT
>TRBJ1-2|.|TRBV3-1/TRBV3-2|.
CASSQDLTDNYGYTF
TGTGCCAGCAGCCAAGATTTAACAGATAACTATGGCTACACCTTC
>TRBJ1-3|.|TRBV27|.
CASSLIPLLGNTIYF
TGTGCCAGCAGTTTAATCCCCCTCCTTGGAAACACCATATATTTT
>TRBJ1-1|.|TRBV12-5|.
CASGRGERGTEAFF
TGTGCTAGTGGTCGGGGGGAGAGGGGCACTGAAGCTTTCTTT
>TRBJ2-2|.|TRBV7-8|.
CASSLASVYPGELFF
TGTGCCAGCAGCTTAGCGAGTGTTTACCCCGGGGAGCTGTTTTTT
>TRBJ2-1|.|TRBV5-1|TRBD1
CASSLVGQYYNEQFF
TGCGCCAGCAGCTTGGTGGGACAGTACTACAATGAGCAGTTCTTC
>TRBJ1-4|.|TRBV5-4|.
CASSSRSAGEKLFF
TGTGCCAGCAGCTCCAGGTCAGCGGGTGAAAAACTGTTTTTT
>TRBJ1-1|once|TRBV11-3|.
CASSLDARSSRGATSNTEAFF
TGTGCCAGCAGCTTAGACGCGAGATCGTCCAGGGGCGCCACGTCAAACACTGAAGCTTTCTTT
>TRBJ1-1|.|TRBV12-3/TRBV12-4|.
CASSPRYGAFF
TGTGCCAGCAGTCCTCGGTACGGAGCTTTCTTT
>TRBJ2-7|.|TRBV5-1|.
CASSLGPDTYEQYF
TGCGCCAGCAGCTTGGGTCCGGACACCTACGAGCAGTACTTC
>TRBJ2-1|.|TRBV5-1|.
CASSLNSGQGNGNEQFF
TGCGCCAGCAGCTTGAATTCAGGACAAGGCAACGGTAATGAGCAGTTCTTC
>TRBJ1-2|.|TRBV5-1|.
CASSVDKNYGYTF
TGCGCCAGCAGCGTGGACAAGAACTATGGCTACACCTTC
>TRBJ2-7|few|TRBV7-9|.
CASSLVPRGEQYF
TGTGCCAGCAGCTTAGTGCCCAGGGGCGAGCAGTACTTC
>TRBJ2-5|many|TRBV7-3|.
CASSLTAQGETQYF
TGTGCCAGCAGCTTAACGGCGCAGGGAGAGACCCAGTACTTC
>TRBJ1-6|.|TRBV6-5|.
CASSLRQASNSPLHF
TGTGCCAGCAGTCTAAGACAGGCCAGTAATTCACCCCTCCACTTT
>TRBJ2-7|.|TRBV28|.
CASSLTGLTYEQYF
TGTGCCAGCAGTTTAACAGGGTTAACCTACGAGCAGTACTTC
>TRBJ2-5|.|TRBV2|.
CASSDRVETQYF
TGTGCCAGCAGTGACAGGGTGGAGACCCAGTACTTC
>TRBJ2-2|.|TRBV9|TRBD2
CASSARSGTTYTGELFF
TGTGCCAGCAGCGCCAGATCCGGGACTACCTACACCGGGGAGCTGTTTTTT